The next 8 T cell receptor beta chains were all read from a single sample in a study of CD8+ T cells in alopecia areata. The sequencing template was cDNA reverse transcribed from extracted RNA. Sequenced by immunoSEQ multiplex PCR; TCRdb stores in-frame clones only, minus some. The table has a few hundred thousand clones, more than 55% seen once. The sequencing sample was made of CD8+ T cells sorted from blood. The source is a human donor in good health.

This CDR3 is CASSQLAVRPNYEQYF. CDR3 DNA sequence: TGCGCCAGCAGTCAATTAGCGGTACGGCCGAACTACGAGCAGTACTTC. The genes are TRBV23-1 and TRBJ2-7; D is perhaps TRBD2 (6 bases). TRBV23-1 qualifies as an ORF whose function is uncertain. This CDR3 spans 16 amino acids. Trimming took 1 base from V and 3 from J, leaving 16 bases between them.

The chain employs TRBV29-1 and TRBJ2-7; D could derive from TRBD1 or TRBD2 (6 bases each). V shed 6 bases and J shed 7 bases, with 19 bases lying between them. CDR3 length: 13 residues. Germline V gene lookup returns CDR1 SQVTM and CDR2 ANQGSEA. CDR3 DNA: TGCAGCGTCGAGACAGGTACCGCGGGGGAGCAGTACTTC. It yields the protein CSVETGTAGEQYF.

This clone was counted a few times. The identical CDR3 is also encoded by other nucleotide sequences in the sample. The chain uses TRBV19 and TRBJ2-7; 8 bases fit TRBD1. The V gene's germline CDR1 is LNHDA and CDR2 SQIVND (reference sequence). CDR3 length: 13 amino acids. V lost 6 bases to trimming and J lost 3 bases; unmatched junction nucleotides: 4. The CDR3, as DNA: TGTGCCAGTAGCCCGGGACAGGACTACGAGCAGTACTTC. Amino acids: CASSPGQDYEQYF.

This clone was counted a few times. The chain uses TRBV5-6 and TRBJ2-1; maybe TRBD1 (5 bases). The CDR3 sequence is 15 residues long. From germline, CDR1 is SGHDT and CDR2 YYEEEE. V shed 3 bases and J shed 3 bases, with 13 bases lying between them. DNA for the CDR3: TGTGCCAGCAGCTCCCCGGTAAGGGGCTACAATGAGCAGTTCTTC. This sequence encodes CASSSPVRGYNEQFF.

The J gene is TRBJ2-7, the V gene TRBV23-1, with D possibly being TRBD1 or TRBD2 (5 bases each). TRBV23-1 is an ORF for which the function is uncertain. The CDR3 has 16 residues. V was trimmed by 6 bases and J by 0 bases, leaving 18 bases between them. The CDR3 nucleotides are TGCGCCAGCAGCCCTACCGGGACCGCAAGCTCCTACGAGCAGTACTTC. As protein: CASSPTGTASSYEQYF.

The chain links TRBV30 to TRBJ1-5, with unresolved D. From germline, CDR1 is GTSNPN and CDR2 SVGIG (reference sequence). Trimming took off 0 bases at V and 5 bases at J, with 11 bases between the two ends. The CDR3 is made up of 14 amino acids. As DNA, the CDR3 is TGTGCCTGGAGTGTAATAGGGCTTCATCAGCCCCAGCATTTT. As protein: CAWSVIGLHQPQHF.

The chain has TRBV6-5 and TRBJ2-5, with D unresolved. Germline V gene lookup returns CDR1 MNHEY and CDR2 SVGAGI. The CDR3 loop spans 12 amino acids. The germline V and J ends were trimmed by 4 bases and 5 bases, with 8 bases remaining between them. The CDR3: CASSSGYETQYF. The CDR3 bases are TGTGCCAGCAGTTCCGGATATGAGACCCAGTACTTC.

This clone was observed a handful of times. V is TRBV28 and J is TRBJ1-1; D call uncertain. CDR3 length: 11 amino acids. CDR1 is MDHEN and CDR2 is SYDVKM in the germline V gene. V gave up 3 bases and J gave up 3 bases, with 2 bases separating them. CDR3 bases: TGTGCCAGCAGTTTTGACACTGAAGCTTTCTTT. Amino acids: CASSFDTEAFF.